This TCR beta chain was found in a study of CD8+ T cells in alopecia areata. At the level of the study: Patients received oral tofacitinib, 5 to 10 mg twice daily, for moderate-to-severe alopecia areata.

Lesional scalp punch biopsies and peripheral blood came from alopecia areata patients. Extracted RNA was reverse transcribed into cDNA, the sequencing template. Only in-frame clones appear in the TCRdb table, and some are missing; sequencing was by immunoSEQ multiplex PCR. Among hundreds of thousands of clones, roughly two thirds were seen once, and the ten largest hold more than 0.95%. The CDR3 has 14 amino acids. Germline CDR1 is LNHDA and CDR2 is SQIVND (reference sequence). The germline V and J ends were trimmed by 6 bases and 6 bases, with 15 bases remaining between them. V usage is TRBV19 and J usage is TRBJ2-4, with D tentatively TRBD2 (6 bases). Material: CD4+ T cells sorted from blood, obtained at week 0. The receptor was derived from a human donor with alopecia areata. The CDR3 coding sequence is TGTGCCAGTAGGGGGACTCCGCCGAGAAACATTCAGTACTTC. It translates to CASRGTPPRNIQYF.